This T cell receptor (beta chain) was recovered during a study of blood T cell repertoires in COVID-19. Study context: The analysed material was cDNA or gDNA that came from T cells, B-cell-depleted T cells, or PBMCs.

Methods used by the authors: Estimated nucleated cell counts came from reference gene primer amplification. Clones were sequenced by immunoSEQ multiplex PCR, and TCRdb holds only the in-frame ones, with some missing. V and J calls and clone size are those listed in that table; D and trimming were worked out from the DNA. This table holds 450,000 or so clones, roughly 87% found once. The V gene's germline CDR1 is MNHEY and CDR2 SMNVEV (reference sequence). This CDR3 is built from 15 residues. The V segment lost 5 bases and the J segment 4 bases; nucleotides outside the gene matches: 6. Patients of the Seattle cohort, enrolled during active infection, were followed longitudinally.

The sequenced material came from peripheral blood. The TCR sequence derives from a man younger than 35 with COVID-19, enrolled during active disease. The chain links TRBV27 to TRBJ2-5; 11 nucleotides match TRBD1. The CDR3 loop reads CASSAGQGEGETQYF. The CDR3 nucleotides read TGTGCCAGCAGTGCGGGACAGGGGGAGGGAGAGACCCAGTACTTC.